This T cell receptor (beta chain) was captured in a study of tumor-infiltrating lymphocytes in primary liver carcinoma. On the study more broadly: All patients, whether men or women, fell within 30 to 69 years of age.

Unsorted bulk tissue, roughly 19-33 mg of it, served as the source for co-extraction of RNA and DNA. TCR beta cDNA came from approximately 540 ng total RNA, primed with a constant-region primer. ARM-PCR was slightly modified, and three nested multiplex PCR rounds with it gave rise to the TCR beta libraries. Amplification in the first two PCR rounds was performed using TRBV1-TRBV30 forward primers and a C-beta reverse primer for approximately 10 cycles each. TCRdb re-derived calls from the multiplex PCR reads in MiXCR, one entry per CDR3 protein. The sample lists 150,000 to 200,000 distinct CDR3 sequences, around four fifths seen once, with around a sixth in the top ten. Remarks on this clonotype: No antigen is known for it. One end of the junction is discordant with germline, which a read error may explain.

Study-level points and caveats: Tumor top-250-clone fractions significantly exceeded those of blood (p = 0.039).

CDR1 is MNHEY and CDR2 is SVGEGT in the germline V gene. The CDR3 is 15 amino acids. The chain couples TRBV6-2 or TRBV6-3 to TRBJ2-1, with D uncertain. The sequencing input was tumor tissue from primary liver carcinoma. This clonotype was sampled from a man in his forties with primary liver carcinoma and hepatitis B virus infection. CDR3 nucleotides: TGTACCAGCAGTTACACGGAGAGCTCCTTCAATGAGCAGTTCTTC. Its protein product is CTSSYTESSFNEQFF.